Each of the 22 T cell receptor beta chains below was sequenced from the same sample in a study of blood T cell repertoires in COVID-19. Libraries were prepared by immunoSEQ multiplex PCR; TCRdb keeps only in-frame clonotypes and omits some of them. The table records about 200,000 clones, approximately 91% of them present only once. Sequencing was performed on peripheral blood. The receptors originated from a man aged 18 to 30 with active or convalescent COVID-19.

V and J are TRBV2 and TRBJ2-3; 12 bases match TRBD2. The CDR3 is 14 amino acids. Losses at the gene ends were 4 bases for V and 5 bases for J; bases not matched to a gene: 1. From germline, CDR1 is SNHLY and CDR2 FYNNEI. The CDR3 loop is CASSGGLAGDTQYF. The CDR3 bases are TGTGCCAGCAGTGGGGGACTAGCGGGAGATACGCAGTATTTT.

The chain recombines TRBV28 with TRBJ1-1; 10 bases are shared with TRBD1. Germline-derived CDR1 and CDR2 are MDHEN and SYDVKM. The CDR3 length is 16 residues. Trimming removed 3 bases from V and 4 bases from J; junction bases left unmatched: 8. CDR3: CASSFWRDRGSTEAFF. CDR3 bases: TGTGCCAGCAGTTTCTGGAGGGACAGGGGTTCCACTGAAGCTTTCTTT.

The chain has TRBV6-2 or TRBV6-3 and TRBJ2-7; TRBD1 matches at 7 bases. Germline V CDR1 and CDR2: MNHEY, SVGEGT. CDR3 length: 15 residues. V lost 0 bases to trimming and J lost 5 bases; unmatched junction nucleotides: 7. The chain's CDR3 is CASSYSGGFSNEQYF. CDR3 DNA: TGTGCCAGCAGTTACTCAGGGGGCTTTTCCAACGAGCAGTACTTC.

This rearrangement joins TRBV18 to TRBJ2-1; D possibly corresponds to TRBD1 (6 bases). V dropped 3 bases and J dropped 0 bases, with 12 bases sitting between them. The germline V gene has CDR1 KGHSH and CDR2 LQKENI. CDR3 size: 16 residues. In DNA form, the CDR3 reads TGTGCCAGCTCACCCGGACAGTTCAGCTCCTACAATGAGCAGTTCTTC. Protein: CASSPGQFSSYNEQFF.

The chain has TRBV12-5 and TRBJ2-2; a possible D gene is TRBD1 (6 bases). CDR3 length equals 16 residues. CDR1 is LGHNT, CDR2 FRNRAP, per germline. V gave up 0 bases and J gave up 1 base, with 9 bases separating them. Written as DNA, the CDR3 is TGTGCTAGTGGTTTGGTACCGACAGGGAACACCGGGGAGCTGTTTTTT. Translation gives CASGLVPTGNTGELFF.

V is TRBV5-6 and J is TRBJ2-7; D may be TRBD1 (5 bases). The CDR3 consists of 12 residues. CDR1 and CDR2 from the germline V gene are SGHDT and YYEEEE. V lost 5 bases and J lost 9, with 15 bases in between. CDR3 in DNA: TGTGCCAGCAGTAGTACGCTGGGGCCGCAGTACTTC. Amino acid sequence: CASSSTLGPQYF.

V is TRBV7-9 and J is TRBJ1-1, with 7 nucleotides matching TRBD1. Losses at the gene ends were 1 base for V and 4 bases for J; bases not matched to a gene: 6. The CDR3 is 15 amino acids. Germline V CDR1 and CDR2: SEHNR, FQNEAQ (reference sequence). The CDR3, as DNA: TGTGCCAGCAGCTTAGGCACAGGGGTCGGCACTGAAGCTTTCTTT. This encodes CASSLGTGVGTEAFF.

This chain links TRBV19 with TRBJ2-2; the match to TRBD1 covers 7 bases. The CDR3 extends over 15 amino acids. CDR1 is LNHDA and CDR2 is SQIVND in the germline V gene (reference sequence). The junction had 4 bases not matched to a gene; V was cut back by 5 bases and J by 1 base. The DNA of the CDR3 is TGTGCCAGTAGTCCTTACAGGGGGAACACCGGGGAGCTGTTTTTT. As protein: CASSPYRGNTGELFF.

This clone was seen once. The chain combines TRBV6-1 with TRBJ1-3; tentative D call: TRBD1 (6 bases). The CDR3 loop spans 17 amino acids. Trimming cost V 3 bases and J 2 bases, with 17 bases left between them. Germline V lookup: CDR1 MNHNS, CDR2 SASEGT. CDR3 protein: CASSEGPGDPTGNTIYF. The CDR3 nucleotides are TGTGCCAGCAGTGAGGGTCCAGGGGACCCAACTGGAAACACCATATATTTT.

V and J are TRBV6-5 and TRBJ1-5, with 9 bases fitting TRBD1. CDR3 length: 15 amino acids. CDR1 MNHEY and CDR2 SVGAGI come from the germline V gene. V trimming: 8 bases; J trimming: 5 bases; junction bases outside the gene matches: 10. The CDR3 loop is CASRSTGGAHQPQHF. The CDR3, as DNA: TGTGCCAGCCGAAGTACAGGGGGCGCGCATCAGCCCCAGCATTTT.

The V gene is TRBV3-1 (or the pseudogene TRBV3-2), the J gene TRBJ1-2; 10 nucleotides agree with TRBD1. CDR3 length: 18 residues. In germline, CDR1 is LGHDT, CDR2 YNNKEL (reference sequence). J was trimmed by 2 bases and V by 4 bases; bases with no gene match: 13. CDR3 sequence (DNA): TGTGCCAGCAGCCCTCTTGGAAGGGACAGGGGTCCCAACTATGGCTACACCTTC. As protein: CASSPLGRDRGPNYGYTF.

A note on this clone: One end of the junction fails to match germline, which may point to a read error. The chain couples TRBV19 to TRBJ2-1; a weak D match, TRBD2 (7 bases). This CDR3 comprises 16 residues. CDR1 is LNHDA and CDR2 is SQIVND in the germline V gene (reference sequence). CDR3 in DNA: TGTGCCAGTAATATAGGGGGGAGGGTTGGGGTCGGTGAGCAGTTCTTC. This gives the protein CASNIGGRVGVGEQFF.

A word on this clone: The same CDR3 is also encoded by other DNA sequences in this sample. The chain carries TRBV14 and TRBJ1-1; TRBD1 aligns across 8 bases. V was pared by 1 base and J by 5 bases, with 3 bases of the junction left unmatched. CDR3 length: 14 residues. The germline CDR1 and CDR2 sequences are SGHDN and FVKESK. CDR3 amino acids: CASSQAGGRTEAFF. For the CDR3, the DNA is TGTGCCAGCAGCCAAGCAGGGGGCCGTACTGAAGCTTTCTTT.

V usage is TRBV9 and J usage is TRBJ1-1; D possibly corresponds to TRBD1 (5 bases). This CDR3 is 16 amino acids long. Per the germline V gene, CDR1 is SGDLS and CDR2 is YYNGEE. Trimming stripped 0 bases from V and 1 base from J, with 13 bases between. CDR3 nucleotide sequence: TGTGCCAGCAGCGTAGCTACGGAGGGACCGAACACTGAAGCTTTCTTT. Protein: CASSVATEGPNTEAFF.

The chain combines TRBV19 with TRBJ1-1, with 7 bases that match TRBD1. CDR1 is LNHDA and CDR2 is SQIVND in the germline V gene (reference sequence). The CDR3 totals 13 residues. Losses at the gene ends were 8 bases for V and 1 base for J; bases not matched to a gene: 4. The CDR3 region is CASGGQPNTEAFF. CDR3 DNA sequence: TGTGCCAGTGGGGGACAGCCGAACACTGAAGCTTTCTTT.

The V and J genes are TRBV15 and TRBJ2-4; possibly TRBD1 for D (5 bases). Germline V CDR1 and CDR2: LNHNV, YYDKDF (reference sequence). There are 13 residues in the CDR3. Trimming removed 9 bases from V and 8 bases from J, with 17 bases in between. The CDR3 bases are TGTGCCACAGCTGTTGACAGAAGAGACATTCAGTACTTC. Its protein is CATAVDRRDIQYF.

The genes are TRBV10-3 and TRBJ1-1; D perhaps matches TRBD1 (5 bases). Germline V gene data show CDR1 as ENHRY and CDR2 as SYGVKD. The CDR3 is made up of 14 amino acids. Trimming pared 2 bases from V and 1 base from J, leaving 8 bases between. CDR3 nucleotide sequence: TGTGCCATCAGTGAGGTGGGGGGGAACACTGAAGCTTTCTTT. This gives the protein CAISEVGGNTEAFF.

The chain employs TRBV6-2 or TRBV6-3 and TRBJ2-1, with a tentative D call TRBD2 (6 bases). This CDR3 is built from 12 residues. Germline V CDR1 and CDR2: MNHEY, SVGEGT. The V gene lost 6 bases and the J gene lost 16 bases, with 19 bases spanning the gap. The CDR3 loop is CASSRGGSGHFF. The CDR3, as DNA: TGTGCCAGCAGCCGGGGAGGTAGCGGACATTTCTTC.

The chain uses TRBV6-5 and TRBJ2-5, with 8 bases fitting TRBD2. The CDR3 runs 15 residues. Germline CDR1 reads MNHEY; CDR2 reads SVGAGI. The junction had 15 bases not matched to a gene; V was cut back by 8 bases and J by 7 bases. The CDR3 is CASFDGTSGGLTQYF. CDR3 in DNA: TGTGCCAGCTTTGATGGGACAAGCGGGGGCTTGACCCAGTACTTC.

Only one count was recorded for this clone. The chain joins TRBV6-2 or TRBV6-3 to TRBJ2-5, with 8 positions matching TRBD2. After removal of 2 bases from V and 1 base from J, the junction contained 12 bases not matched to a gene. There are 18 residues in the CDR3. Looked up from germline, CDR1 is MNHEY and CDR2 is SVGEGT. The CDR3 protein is CASSYAPRASGRQETQYF. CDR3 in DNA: TGTGCCAGCAGTTACGCCCCCCGGGCTAGCGGGCGCCAAGAGACCCAGTACTTC.

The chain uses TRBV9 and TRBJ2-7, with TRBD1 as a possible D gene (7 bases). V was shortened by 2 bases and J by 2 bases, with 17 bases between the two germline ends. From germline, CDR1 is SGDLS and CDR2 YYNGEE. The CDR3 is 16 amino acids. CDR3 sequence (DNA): TGTGCCAGCAGCGTCGGCGGGGACAGAGTTACCTACGAGCAGTACTTC. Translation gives CASSVGGDRVTYEQYF.

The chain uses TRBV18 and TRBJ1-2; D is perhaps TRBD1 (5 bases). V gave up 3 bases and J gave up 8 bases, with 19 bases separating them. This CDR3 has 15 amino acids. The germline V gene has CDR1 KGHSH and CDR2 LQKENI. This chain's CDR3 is CASSPPGGTGLGYTF. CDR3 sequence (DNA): TGTGCCAGCTCACCGCCTGGCGGGACGGGGTTAGGCTACACCTTC. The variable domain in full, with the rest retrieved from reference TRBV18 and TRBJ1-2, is NAGVMQNPRHLVRRRGQEARLRCSPMKGHSHVYWYRQLPEEGLKFMVYLQKENIIDESGMPKERFSAEFPKEGPSILRIQQVVRGDSAAYFCASSPPGGTGLGYTFGSGTRLTVV.